This T cell receptor (beta chain) originates from a study of T cell repertoires in cytomegalovirus infection. On this clonotype itself: Its antigen remains unidentified.

The ends were cut back, 0 bases at V and 0 bases at J, with 5 bases in the middle. This CDR3 region has 15 residues. Germline-derived CDR1 and CDR2 are LGHNA and YSLEER. TCRdb re-analysed the reads in MiXCR, keeping a single row per CDR3 protein. The sample lists some 480,000 distinct CDR3 sequences; 33% were seen once. The source was cultured PBMCs, collected from culture after CMV antigen stimulation. This chain connects TRBV4-3 to TRBJ2-2, with D hard to call. The clonotype originates from a human donor in good health (CMV status not recorded). Some clones in this sample may be carry-over from other donors' samples. CDR3 sequence (DNA): TGCGCCAGCAGCCAAGATCTTGCGAACACCGGGGAGCTGTTTTTT. This codes for CASSQDLANTGELFF.